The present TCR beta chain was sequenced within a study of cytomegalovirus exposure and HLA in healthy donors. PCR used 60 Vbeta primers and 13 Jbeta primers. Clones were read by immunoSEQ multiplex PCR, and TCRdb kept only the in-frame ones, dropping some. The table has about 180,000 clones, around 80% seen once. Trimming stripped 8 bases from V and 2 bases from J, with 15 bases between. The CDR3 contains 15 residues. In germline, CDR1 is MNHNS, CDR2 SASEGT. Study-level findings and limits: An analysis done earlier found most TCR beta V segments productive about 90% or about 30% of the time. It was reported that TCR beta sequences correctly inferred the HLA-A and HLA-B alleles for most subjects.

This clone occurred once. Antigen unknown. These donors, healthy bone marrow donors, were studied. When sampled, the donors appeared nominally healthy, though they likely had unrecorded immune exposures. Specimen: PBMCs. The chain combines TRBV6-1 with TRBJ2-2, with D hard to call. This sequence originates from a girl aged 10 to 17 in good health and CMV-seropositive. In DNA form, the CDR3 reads TGTGCCAGCGAGTCACCAGGTTCCAACACCGGGGAGCTGTTTTTT. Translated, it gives CASESPGSNTGELFF.